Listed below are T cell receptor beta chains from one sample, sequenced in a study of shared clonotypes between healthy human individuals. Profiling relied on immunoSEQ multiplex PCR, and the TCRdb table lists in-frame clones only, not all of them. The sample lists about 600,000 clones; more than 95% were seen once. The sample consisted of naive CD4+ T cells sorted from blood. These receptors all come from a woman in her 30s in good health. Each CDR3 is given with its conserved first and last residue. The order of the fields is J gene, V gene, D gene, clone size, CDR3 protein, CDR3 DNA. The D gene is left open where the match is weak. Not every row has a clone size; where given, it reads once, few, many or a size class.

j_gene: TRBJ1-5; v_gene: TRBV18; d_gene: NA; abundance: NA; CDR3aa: CASSPDSVQPQHF; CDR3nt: TGTGCCAGCTCACCCGATTCCGTTCAGCCCCAGCATTTT
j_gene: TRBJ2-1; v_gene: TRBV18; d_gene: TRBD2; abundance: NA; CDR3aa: CASSPPGLASSYNEQFF; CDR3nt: TGTGCCAGCTCACCTCCCGGACTAGCTAGCTCCTACAATGAGCAGTTCTTC
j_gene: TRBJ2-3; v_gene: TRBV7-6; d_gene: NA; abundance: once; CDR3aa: CASSLVFADTQYF; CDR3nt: TGTGCCAGCAGCTTAGTCTTTGCGGATACGCAGTATTTT
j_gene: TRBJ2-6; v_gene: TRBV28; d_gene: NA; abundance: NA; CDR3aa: CASSSGSLSGANVLTF; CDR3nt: TGTGCCAGCAGTTCCGGCTCCCTCTCTGGGGCCAACGTCCTGACTTTC
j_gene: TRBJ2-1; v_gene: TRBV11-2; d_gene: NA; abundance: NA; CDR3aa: CASSRSEQFF; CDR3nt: TGTGCCAGCAGCCGATCTGAGCAGTTCTTC
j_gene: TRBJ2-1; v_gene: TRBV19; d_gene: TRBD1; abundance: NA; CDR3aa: CASREDRGDYNEQFF; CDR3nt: TGTGCCAGTAGAGAGGACAGGGGGGACTACAATGAGCAGTTCTTC
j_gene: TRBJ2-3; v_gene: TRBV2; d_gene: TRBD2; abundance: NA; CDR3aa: CASGLRGATTDTQYF; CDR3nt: TGTGCCAGCGGCCTGCGGGGGGCTACCACAGATACGCAGTATTTT
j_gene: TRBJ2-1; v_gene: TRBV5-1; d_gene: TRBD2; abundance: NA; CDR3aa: CASSPGTSGRLGYEQFF; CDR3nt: TGCGCCAGCAGCCCCGGGACTAGCGGGAGATTAGGGTATGAGCAGTTCTTC
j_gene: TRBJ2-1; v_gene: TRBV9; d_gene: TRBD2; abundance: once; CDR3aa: CARRHGRTNNEQFF; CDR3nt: TGTGCCAGGAGACACGGGAGGACAAACAATGAGCAGTTCTTC
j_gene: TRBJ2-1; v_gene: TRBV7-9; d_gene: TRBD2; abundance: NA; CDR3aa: CASSPWEGRDLSYNEQFF; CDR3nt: TGTGCCAGCAGCCCATGGGAGGGCCGGGACTTATCCTACAATGAGCAGTTCTTC
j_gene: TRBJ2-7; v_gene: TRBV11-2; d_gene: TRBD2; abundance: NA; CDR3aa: CASSLLAGDSYEQYF; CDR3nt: TGTGCCAGCAGCTTGCTAGCGGGAGACTCCTACGAGCAGTACTTC
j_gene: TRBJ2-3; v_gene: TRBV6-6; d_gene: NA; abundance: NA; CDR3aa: CASSFSRWGTDTQYF; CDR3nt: TGTGCCAGCAGTTTTTCTAGGTGGGGGACAGATACGCAGTATTTT
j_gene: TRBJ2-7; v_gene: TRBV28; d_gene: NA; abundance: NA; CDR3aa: CASSRTGTRAYEQYF; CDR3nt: TGTGCCAGCAGTCGAACAGGTACCCGCGCCTACGAGCAGTACTTC
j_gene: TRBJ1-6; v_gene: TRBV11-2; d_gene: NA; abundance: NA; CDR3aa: CASSFPQGVATGPNSPLHF; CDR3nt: TGTGCCAGCAGCTTTCCCCAGGGTGTCGCGACAGGCCCCAATTCACCCCTCCACTTT
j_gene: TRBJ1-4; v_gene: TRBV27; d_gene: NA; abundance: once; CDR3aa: CASSPLSNEKLFF; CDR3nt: TGTGCCAGCAGCCCGCTCTCTAATGAAAAACTGTTTTTT
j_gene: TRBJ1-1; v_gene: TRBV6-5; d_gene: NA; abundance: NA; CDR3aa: CASRWRGGTEAFF; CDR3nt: TGTGCCAGCAGGTGGAGGGGGGGCACTGAAGCTTTCTTT
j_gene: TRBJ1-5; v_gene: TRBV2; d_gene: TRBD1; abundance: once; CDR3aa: CASSGDRGNQPQHF; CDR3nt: TGTGCCAGCAGCGGGGACAGGGGCAATCAGCCCCAGCATTTT
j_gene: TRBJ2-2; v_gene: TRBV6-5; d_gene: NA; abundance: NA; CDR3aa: CASSYSSSENTGELFF; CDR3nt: TGTGCCAGCAGTTACTCGAGTAGCGAAAACACCGGGGAGCTGTTTTTT
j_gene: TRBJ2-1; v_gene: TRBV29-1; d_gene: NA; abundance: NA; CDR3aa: CSVGGSSYNEQFF; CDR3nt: TGCAGCGTTGGCGGTTCCTCCTACAATGAGCAGTTCTTC
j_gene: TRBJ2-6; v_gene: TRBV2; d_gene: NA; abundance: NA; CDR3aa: CASSDRAGANVLTF; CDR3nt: TGTGCCAGCAGTGACAGGGCAGGGGCCAACGTCCTGACTTTC
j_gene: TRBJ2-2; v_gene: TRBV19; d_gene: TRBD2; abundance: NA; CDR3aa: CASSIWGGTGNTGELFF; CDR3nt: TGTGCCAGTAGTATTTGGGGAGGGACGGGAAACACCGGGGAGCTGTTTTTT
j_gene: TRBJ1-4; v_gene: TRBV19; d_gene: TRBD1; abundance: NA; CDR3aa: CASKIQGANEKLFF; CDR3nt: TGTGCCAGTAAAATACAGGGGGCTAATGAAAAACTGTTTTTT